The 26 T cell receptor beta chains reported below all come from one sample, sequenced in a study of blood T cells in healthy people across ages. Then a second PCR, running about 7 to 11 cycles, was carried out with a sample-barcoded 5' primer and a J-beta primer mix. TCRdb re-analysed the 5' RACE reads in MiXCR, keeping a single row per CDR3 protein. The table includes approximately 960,000 distinct CDR3 sequences, approximately 32% detected once. This sample was also put to use in a study of T cells of mothers and their children.

Specimen: blood. Receptors originate from a woman aged 35 to 49 in good health.

A few counts support this clonotype. This rearrangement joins TRBV28 to TRBJ1-6; D is uncertain. V shed 7 bases and J shed 5 bases, with 12 bases lying between them. CDR3 size: 14 residues. Germline V gene sequence: CDR1 MDHEN, CDR2 SYDVKM. CDR3 residues: CASKLWEDNSPLHF. DNA for the CDR3: TGTGCCAGCAAGCTTTGGGAAGATAATTCACCCCTCCACTTT.

A word on this clonotype: Being one base from a much bigger clone, this may be a read error. CDR3 in DNA: TGCAGTGCTAGAGATCTGGGGGGGTCCCCATGCTATGGCTACACCTTC. It encodes CSARDLGGSPCYGYTF. The rearrangement uses TRBV20-1 and TRBJ1-2; possibly TRBD1 for D (5 bases). The CDR3 is 16 amino acids. Trimming cost V 0 bases and J 4 bases, with 18 bases left between them. Germline CDR1 is DFQATT and CDR2 is SNEGSKA (reference sequence).

The chain couples TRBV12-3 or TRBV12-4 to TRBJ2-4; TRBD1 is a possible D gene (6 bases). The CDR3 contains 15 residues. Trimming removed 4 bases at V and 13 bases at J, with 23 bases between. The CDR3 here is CASSYTGSSYNEQYF. The DNA of the CDR3 is TGTGCCAGCAGTTACACAGGGAGCTCCTACAATGAGCAGTACTTC.

J is TRBJ1-4 and V is TRBV4-3; 7 nucleotides match TRBD1. The CDR3 contains 16 residues. V lost 0 bases, J lost 10 bases, and 11 bases stayed unmatched. Germline V CDR1 and CDR2: LGHNA, YSLEER. The CDR3 here is CASSQEQGSTLGKLFF. The CDR3 bases are TGCGCCAGCAGCCAAGAACAGGGGTCTACCTTAGGAAAACTGTTTTTT.

A remark on this clonotype: A much larger clone lies one base from this, so it may be a read error. V and J are TRBV2 and TRBJ2-4; D remains ambiguous. This CDR3 is built from 14 residues. The V gene lost 2 bases and the J gene lost 13 bases, with 18 bases spanning the gap. Germline loops: CDR1 SNHLY, CDR2 FYNNEI. CDR3: CASSENLRGAEQYF. DNA for the CDR3: TGTGCCAGCAGTGAAAACTTACGAGGCGCTGAGCAGTACTTC.

This clonotype was detected a few times. The chain links TRBV5-4 to TRBJ1-1, with TRBD1 matching over 11 bases. Trimming cost V 4 bases and J 11 bases; bases outside gene matches: 4. This CDR3 spans 12 amino acids. Germline V gene lookup returns CDR1 SGHNT and CDR2 YYREEE (reference sequence). CDR3 sequence: CASSRTGGHAFF. The CDR3, as DNA: TGTGCCAGCAGCCGGACAGGGGGCCACGCTTTCTTT.

To note about this clonotype: This may be a read error: a much more frequent sequence differs by one nucleotide. This sequence joins TRBV6-6 and TRBJ2-5; 9 bases agree with TRBD1. Germline V gene sequence: CDR1 MNHNY, CDR2 SVGAGI (reference sequence). V was pared by 2 bases and J by 0 bases, with 4 bases of the junction left unmatched. CDR3 length: 16 amino acids. The CDR3 is CASSYATGGDQETQYF. Written as DNA, the CDR3 is TGTGCCAGCAGTTACGCTACAGGGGGCGACCAAGAGACCCAGTACTTC.

This clonotype came up many times. The chain carries TRBV27 and TRBJ2-4, with 8 positions matching TRBD1. CDR1 is MNHEY, CDR2 SMNVEV, per germline (reference sequence). V lost 9 bases, J lost 8 bases, and 9 bases stayed unmatched. The CDR3 covers 13 residues. The CDR3 protein is CASKGQGIDIQYF. Written as DNA, the CDR3 is TGTGCCAGTAAAGGACAGGGTATCGACATTCAGTACTTC.

This clonotype was recorded at least ten times. V gene TRBV5-1 combines with J gene TRBJ2-7; possible D gene TRBD2, 5 bases. This CDR3 spans 13 amino acids. Germline V gene sequence: CDR1 SGHRS, CDR2 YFSETQ. V lost 4 bases and J 2 bases, leaving 10 bases between the germline ends. The CDR3, as DNA: TGCGCCAGCAGCCCCGGGAAGACCTACGAGCAGTACTTC. This encodes CASSPGKTYEQYF. The variable domain in full, with the rest retrieved from reference TRBV5-1 and TRBJ2-7, is KAGVTQTPRYLIKTRGQQVTLSCSPISGHRSVSWYQQTPGQGLQFLFEYFSETQRNKGNFPGRFSGRQFSNSRSEMNVSTLELGDSALYLCASSPGKTYEQYFGPGTRLTVT.

This clonotype was counted between two and nine times. The chain uses TRBV27 and TRBJ2-6; 8 bases align to TRBD2. CDR1 and CDR2 from the germline V gene are MNHEY and SMNVEV (reference sequence). The CDR3 consists of 18 residues. V lost 1 base to trimming and J lost 2 bases; unmatched junction nucleotides: 7. CDR3 sequence reads: CASSLFLSGSPGANVLTF. CDR3 DNA sequence: TGTGCCAGCAGTTTATTCTTGAGCGGGAGCCCTGGGGCCAACGTCCTGACTTTC.

The chain links TRBV5-1 to TRBJ1-2; no definite D call. The CDR3 length is 14 residues. Trimming cost V 0 bases and J 4 bases, with 10 bases left between them. Germline CDR1 and CDR2: SGHRS and YFSETQ. This CDR3 reads CASSLDRNSYGYTF. Written as DNA, the CDR3 is TGCGCCAGCAGCTTGGATAGGAACAGCTATGGCTACACCTTC.

This clonotype was seen repeatedly, ten times or more. The rearrangement links TRBV7-2 to TRBJ2-7; the D gene is possibly TRBD2 (6 bases). The CDR3 runs 14 residues. The germline V and J ends were trimmed by 1 base and 2 bases, with 9 bases remaining between them. Germline loops: CDR1 SGHTA, CDR2 FQGNSA. The CDR3 DNA follows: TGTGCCAGCAGCTTAGGCGGGGAAACCTACGAGCAGTACTTC. It encodes CASSLGGETYEQYF.

The rearrangement links TRBV12-3 or TRBV12-4 to TRBJ2-7, with 11 nucleotides matching TRBD2. J was trimmed by 2 bases and V by 6 bases; bases with no gene match: 6. The CDR3 contains 15 residues. As DNA, the CDR3 is TGTGCCAGCAGGGGATTAGCGGGGGGGACCTACGAGCAGTACTTC. This encodes CASRGLAGGTYEQYF.

The chain joins TRBV28 to TRBJ2-3; TRBD2 agrees at 11 bases. The junction had 7 bases not matched to a gene; V was cut back by 6 bases and J by 8 bases. Germline V gene lookup returns CDR1 MDHEN and CDR2 SYDVKM. CDR3 length: 14 amino acids. DNA of the CDR3: TGTGCCAGCAGAACTAGCGGGAGTCGAGGTACGCAGTATTTT. This encodes CASRTSGSRGTQYF.

Points on this clonotype: This may arise from a read error, as a much more abundant clone is one base away. The CDR3 DNA is TGTACCAGCAGCTCCACAGGGGCTGAGCAGTTCTTC. It specifies CTSSSTGAEQFF. The chain uses TRBV11-2 and TRBJ2-1; 7 bases are shared with TRBD1. The CDR3 spans 12 residues. Germline lookup yields CDR1 SGHAT and CDR2 FQNNGV.

A word on this clonotype: A much larger clone sits a single nucleotide away, making a read error possible. This chain connects TRBV7-3 to TRBJ2-1, with D maybe TRBD2 (7 bases). The DNA end is a closer match to TRBJ2-7, so the J assignment may be wrong. The CDR3 totals 15 residues. Per germline, CDR1 SGHTA and CDR2 FQGTGA. The CDR3 DNA reads TGTGCCAGCAGCCCGGGGGGCACTGTCTACAATGAGCAGTACTTC. As protein: CASSPGGTVYNEQYF.

This clonotype appeared a few times. The chain couples TRBV10-3 to TRBJ1-2; no clear D gene. Germline CDR1 reads ENHRY; CDR2 reads SYGVKD. CDR3 length equals 15 residues. Trimming stripped 0 bases from V and 4 bases from J, with 12 bases between. CDR3 amino acids: CAISESGRIAYGYTF. CDR3 DNA sequence: TGTGCCATCAGTGAGTCAGGGAGGATTGCCTATGGCTACACCTTC.

This chain joins TRBV20-1 and TRBJ2-5; 8 positions match TRBD2. Germline values: CDR1 DFQATT, CDR2 SNEGSKA (reference sequence). The CDR3 totals 14 residues. J lost 2 bases, V lost 3 bases, and 5 bases had no gene match. The CDR3 is CSASRTSHQETQYF. CDR3 DNA: TGCAGTGCTAGTAGGACTAGCCATCAAGAGACCCAGTACTTC.

The J gene is TRBJ2-7, the V gene TRBV20-1; either TRBD1 or TRBD2 may fit D (5 bases each). TRBJ2-5 explains the end of the DNA better; the J call may be wrong. CDR3 length: 13 residues. Germline CDR1 DFQATT, CDR2 SNEGSKA (reference sequence). The CDR3 sequence: CSASGWGGETQYF. The CDR3 bases are TGCAGTGCTAGTGGGTGGGGCGGGGAGACCCAGTACTTC.

This clonotype was observed a few times. The chain has TRBV28 and TRBJ1-2; the D gene is possibly TRBD1 (6 bases). Germline lookup yields CDR1 MDHEN and CDR2 SYDVKM. The length of the CDR3 is 13 residues. V was pared by 6 bases and J by 5 bases, with 13 bases between. The CDR3 DNA is TGTGCCAGCAGGCCGCCGGACAGTTATGGCTACACCTTC. As protein: CASRPPDSYGYTF.

The CDR3 region is CASSSQRTPPYEQFF. CDR3 sequence (DNA): TGTGCCAGCAGCTCCCAAAGGACACCGCCCTACGAGCAGTTCTTC. The chain couples TRBV7-3 to TRBJ2-1; maybe TRBD1 (5 bases). Germline CDR1 is SGHTA and CDR2 is FQGTGA. The CDR3 spans 15 residues. V was trimmed by 4 bases and J by 10 bases, leaving 20 bases between them.

This clonotype was detected many times. V gene TRBV2 combines with J gene TRBJ1-5; 7 bases line up with TRBD1. The germline V gene encodes CDR1 SNHLY and CDR2 FYNNEI. The J segment lost 0 bases and the V segment lost 6 bases, leaving 5 bases of the junction unmatched. There are 15 residues in the CDR3. CDR3 in amino acids: CASRLQGSSNQPQHF. CDR3 bases: TGTGCCAGCAGACTACAGGGGAGTAGCAATCAGCCCCAGCATTTT.

V is TRBV6-6 and J is TRBJ2-7; D perhaps matches TRBD1 (6 bases). Looked up from germline, CDR1 is MNHNY and CDR2 is SVGAGI (reference sequence). This CDR3 has 15 residues. V was shortened by 0 bases and J by 2 bases, with 11 bases between the two germline ends. CDR3 residues: CASSYSSNRAYEQYF. CDR3 DNA sequence: TGTGCCAGCAGTTACTCGAGTAACAGGGCCTACGAGCAGTACTTC.

The V call is TRBV24-1, the J call TRBJ2-3; D not certain. Germline V gene lookup returns CDR1 KGHDR and CDR2 SFDVKD. Between the trimmed V and J ends, which lost 2 bases and 9 bases, there was a span of 8 bases. This CDR3 has 12 amino acids. The DNA for the CDR3 is TGTGCCACCAGTGATTGGCTCGGGACGCAGTATTTT. It specifies CATSDWLGTQYF.

The rearrangement uses TRBV6-2 or TRBV6-3 and TRBJ2-2; D remains unclear. CDR1 and CDR2 (germline): MNHEY, SVGEGT. The CDR3 has 13 amino acids. V lost 2 bases and J lost 5, with 6 bases in between. CDR3 protein: CASSYPGTGELFF. CDR3 nucleotide sequence: TGTGCCAGCAGTTACCCCGGGACCGGGGAGCTGTTTTTT.

Many counts were recorded for this clonotype. The V and J genes are TRBV11-2 and TRBJ2-7, with D perhaps matching TRBD1 (5 bases). Per germline, CDR1 SGHAT and CDR2 FQNNGV. V was pared by 8 bases and J by 2 bases, with 16 bases between. The CDR3 totals 14 residues. The CDR3: CASSNPRAAYEQYF. Written as DNA, the CDR3 is TGTGCCAGCTCTAACCCCAGGGCCGCCTACGAGCAGTACTTC.